Below are 8 T cell receptor beta chains sequenced from a single sample in a study of cytomegalovirus exposure and HLA in healthy donors. PCR primers comprised 60 Vbeta and 13 Jbeta primers. Method: immunoSEQ multiplex PCR; TCRdb's copy keeps in-frame clones and lacks some. The table lists over 150,000 clones, over 70% of them singletons. The sequenced sample was PBMCs. Receptor source: a woman aged 60-75 years in good health and CMV-seropositive.

The chain couples TRBV18 to TRBJ2-7; 11 positions agree with TRBD1. Germline CDR1 KGHSH, CDR2 LQKENI. V lost 1 base and J lost 5; bases outside the gene matches: 7. The CDR3 sequence is 16 residues long. The CDR3 nucleotides read TGTGCCAGCTCACCACTCCCCGGGACAGGGGGTGACGAGCAGTACTTC. Residues: CASSPLPGTGGDEQYF.

J is TRBJ1-2 and V is TRBV19, with TRBD1 identical over 7 bases. V shed 3 bases, J shed 5 bases, and the junction held 6 bases outside the gene matches. The CDR3 runs 14 residues. Germline CDR1 reads LNHDA; CDR2 reads SQIVND (reference sequence). CDR3 amino acids: CASSMGQSGYGYTF. CDR3 coding DNA: TGTGCCAGTAGTATGGGACAGTCTGGATATGGCTACACCTTC.

This clone has just one count. V gene TRBV11-2 combines with J gene TRBJ2-2; 8 bases are shared with TRBD2. Germline V gives CDR1 SGHAT, CDR2 FQNNGV. This CDR3 has 16 amino acids. J gave up 0 bases and V 5 bases, and 5 bases lay outside the gene matches. The CDR3 DNA reads TGTGCCAGCAGCCGTAACGGGGGGGCGAACACCGGGGAGCTGTTTTTT. Translating it yields CASSRNGGANTGELFF.

V is TRBV2 and J is TRBJ2-3; 10 bases fit TRBD2. The germline CDR1 and CDR2 sequences are SNHLY and FYNNEI. V lost 7 bases to trimming and J lost 4 bases; unmatched junction nucleotides: 8. The CDR3 contains 15 residues. The CDR3 DNA reads as TGTGCCAGCAACGGTCTAGCGGGAGCACCAGATACGCAGTATTTT. Translated: CASNGLAGAPDTQYF.

This chain joins TRBV25-1 and TRBJ1-4, with D perhaps TRBD1 (6 bases). This CDR3 is built from 14 residues. Germline lookup yields CDR1 MGHDK and CDR2 SYGVNS. V was trimmed by 4 bases and J by 2 bases, leaving 8 bases between them. CDR3 DNA sequence: TGTGCCAGCAGTGTCGGACAGACTAATGAAAAACTGTTTTTT. Translating it yields CASSVGQTNEKLFF.

V usage is TRBV5-1 and J usage is TRBJ2-1, with 8 bases identical to TRBD2. The CDR3 runs 16 residues. V lost 0 bases and J lost 6; bases outside the gene matches: 8. The germline V gene encodes CDR1 SGHRS and CDR2 YFSETQ. CDR3 protein: CASSLASAGGTNEQFF. The CDR3 bases are TGCGCCAGCAGCTTGGCCAGTGCGGGGGGCACCAATGAGCAGTTCTTC.

The V and J genes are TRBV7-9 and TRBJ2-6, with 8 bases lining up with TRBD2. Germline loops: CDR1 SEHNR, CDR2 FQNEAQ (reference sequence). The CDR3 is 17 amino acids. The trim removed 1 base at V and 1 base at J, leaving 3 bases unmatched. CDR3 DNA sequence: TGTGCCAGCAGCTTAGTGGGCGGGGGGTCTGGGGCCAACGTCCTGACTTTC. This sequence encodes CASSLVGGGSGANVLTF. Full variable domain (outside the CDR3, taken from reference TRBV7-9 and TRBJ2-6): DTGVSQNPRHKITKRGQNVTFRCDPISEHNRLYWYRQTLGQGPEFLTYFQNEAQLEKSRLLSDRFSAERPKGSFSTLEIQRTEQGDSAMYLCASSLVGGGSGANVLTFGAGSRLTVL.

This clone appeared a few times. The rearrangement joins TRBV30 to TRBJ2-3; D uncertain. V lost 0 bases and J lost 6, with 7 bases in between. From germline, CDR1 is GTSNPN and CDR2 SVGIG (reference sequence). The CDR3 runs 12 residues. CDR3 DNA: TGTGCCTGGAGTGTTGGCCCGGATACGCAGTATTTT. This sequence encodes CAWSVGPDTQYF.